A selection of T cell receptor beta chains follows, all from one sample in a study of T-cell reconstitution after alpha-beta-depleted transplantation in children. TCRdb re-derived calls from the PCR reads in MiXCR, one entry per CDR3 protein. The table has about 980,000 distinct CDR3 sequences, about 29% seen once. Sequencing was performed on PBMCs, mostly from graft donor cells, taken 360 days after TCRalphabeta/CD19-depleted stem cell transplant. The receptors come from a boy under two years old who had a stem cell transplant for SCID, so the T cells may come from the graft donor. The CDR3 runs from the conserved cysteine through the conserved F or W. Each record gives: D gene, J gene, V gene, clone size, CDR3 DNA, CDR3 protein. D genes are given only for firm matches. Not all rows give a size; the values are once, few, many and, for expanded clones, a class.

D gene: TRBD1
J gene: TRBJ2-5
V gene: TRBV11-2
clone size: NA
CDR3 DNA: TGTGCCAGCAGCTTACGTCCAGGGGGCCTGTTCGGGACCCAGTACTTC
CDR3 protein: CASSLRPGGLFGTQYF

D gene: NA
J gene: TRBJ2-5
V gene: TRBV6-1
clone size: few
CDR3 DNA: TGTGCCAGCAGGATCAGCCCTTCAATTCAAGAGACCCAGTACTTC
CDR3 protein: CASRISPSIQETQYF

D gene: NA
J gene: TRBJ1-1
V gene: TRBV7-9
clone size: few
CDR3 DNA: TGTGCCAGCAGCTTACCAGGGGACGCCACTGAAGCTTTCTTT
CDR3 protein: CASSLPGDATEAFF

D gene: NA
J gene: TRBJ1-5
V gene: TRBV7-9
clone size: NA
CDR3 DNA: TGTGCCAGCAGCACTGAGGCGGGCAATCAGCCCCAGCATTTT
CDR3 protein: CASSTEAGNQPQHF

D gene: NA
J gene: TRBJ1-2
V gene: TRBV6-6
clone size: many
CDR3 DNA: TGTGCCAGCAGCCGAGGGCTCGTCGATGGCTACACCTTC
CDR3 protein: CASSRGLVDGYTF

D gene: NA
J gene: TRBJ2-2
V gene: TRBV20-1
clone size: NA
CDR3 DNA: TGCAGTGCTAGAGTCCCGAGGACGATCGGGGAGCTGTTTTTT
CDR3 protein: CSARVPRTIGELFF

D gene: TRBD2
J gene: TRBJ2-3
V gene: TRBV20-1
clone size: few
CDR3 DNA: TGCAGTGCCAGGGGGATGCTAGCGGGACCCACAGATACGCAGTATTTT
CDR3 protein: CSARGMLAGPTDTQYF

D gene: TRBD1
J gene: TRBJ2-1
V gene: TRBV7-2
clone size: NA
CDR3 DNA: TGTGCCAGCAGCACCCGACAGGGGGCTTGGAATGAGCAGTTCTTC
CDR3 protein: CASSTRQGAWNEQFF

D gene: NA
J gene: TRBJ2-1
V gene: TRBV12-3/TRBV12-4
clone size: NA
CDR3 DNA: TGTGCCAGCAGAAAAACCGGGACCCGGAATGAGCAGTTCTTC
CDR3 protein: CASRKTGTRNEQFF

D gene: TRBD1
J gene: TRBJ2-7
V gene: TRBV2
clone size: NA
CDR3 DNA: TGTGCCAGCCACCGGGACAGGACGTCCTACGAGCAGTACTTC
CDR3 protein: CASHRDRTSYEQYF

D gene: NA
J gene: TRBJ2-3
V gene: TRBV29-1
clone size: few
CDR3 DNA: TGCAGCGTTCGTTTTGAGGCTGGGGGCCCAGATACGCAGTATTTT
CDR3 protein: CSVRFEAGGPDTQYF

D gene: TRBD2
J gene: TRBJ2-1
V gene: TRBV2
clone size: NA
CDR3 DNA: TGTGCCAGCAGACCGACTAGCGGGGGTGGTGATGAGCAGTTCTTC
CDR3 protein: CASRPTSGGGDEQFF

D gene: TRBD2
J gene: TRBJ2-5
V gene: TRBV12-3/TRBV12-4
clone size: few
CDR3 DNA: TGTGCCAGCAGCCGACCGAGTGCGGGGGGGCCCGGGGAGACCCAGTACTTC
CDR3 protein: CASSRPSAGGPGETQYF

D gene: NA
J gene: TRBJ2-1
V gene: TRBV29-1
clone size: few
CDR3 DNA: TGCAGCGTTGGGCCTAGGAATGAGCAGTTCTTC
CDR3 protein: CSVGPRNEQFF

D gene: TRBD1
J gene: TRBJ1-6
V gene: TRBV10-3
clone size: few
CDR3 DNA: TGTGCCATCAGAGGGACAGCCAATTCACCCCTCCACTTT
CDR3 protein: CAIRGTANSPLHF

D gene: NA
J gene: TRBJ2-3
V gene: TRBV2
clone size: NA
CDR3 DNA: TGTGCCAGCACCACAGCGGCCACAGATACGCAGTATTTT
CDR3 protein: CASTTAATDTQYF